This T cell receptor beta chain originates from a study of shared clonotypes between healthy human individuals. General study findings and limits: As a rule, naive subsets had a larger estimated richness than memory subsets.

This CDR3 spans 14 amino acids. Germline V gene lookup returns CDR1 SGHDN and CDR2 FVKESK. V shed 4 bases, J shed 4 bases, and the junction held 5 bases outside the gene matches. This clone was found once. What it binds is not known. TCRdb's table, derived via immunoSEQ multiplex PCR, lists solely in-frame clones and lacks some. The profile shows fewer than 1 million clones, around 96% of them singletons. Naive-designated CD8 cells lacked CD45RO, were positively enriched for CCR7, and omitted terminally differentiated effector memory CD45RA+ cells. V gene TRBV14 combines with J gene TRBJ2-7; 9 nucleotides match TRBD1. The source is a man aged 30 to 39 in good health. Input material: naive CD8+ T cells sorted from blood. CDR3 coding DNA: TGTGCCAGCAGCCCCCGACAGGGGGAATACGAGCAGTACTTC. Amino acid sequence: CASSPRQGEYEQYF. The entire variable domain, with the rest obtained from reference TRBV14 and TRBJ2-7, is as follows: EAGVTQFPSHSVIEKGQTVTLRCDPISGHDNLYWYRRVMGKEIKFLLHFVKESKQDESGMPNNRFLAERTGGTYSTLKVQPAELEDSGVYFCASSPRQGEYEQYFGPGTRLTVT.